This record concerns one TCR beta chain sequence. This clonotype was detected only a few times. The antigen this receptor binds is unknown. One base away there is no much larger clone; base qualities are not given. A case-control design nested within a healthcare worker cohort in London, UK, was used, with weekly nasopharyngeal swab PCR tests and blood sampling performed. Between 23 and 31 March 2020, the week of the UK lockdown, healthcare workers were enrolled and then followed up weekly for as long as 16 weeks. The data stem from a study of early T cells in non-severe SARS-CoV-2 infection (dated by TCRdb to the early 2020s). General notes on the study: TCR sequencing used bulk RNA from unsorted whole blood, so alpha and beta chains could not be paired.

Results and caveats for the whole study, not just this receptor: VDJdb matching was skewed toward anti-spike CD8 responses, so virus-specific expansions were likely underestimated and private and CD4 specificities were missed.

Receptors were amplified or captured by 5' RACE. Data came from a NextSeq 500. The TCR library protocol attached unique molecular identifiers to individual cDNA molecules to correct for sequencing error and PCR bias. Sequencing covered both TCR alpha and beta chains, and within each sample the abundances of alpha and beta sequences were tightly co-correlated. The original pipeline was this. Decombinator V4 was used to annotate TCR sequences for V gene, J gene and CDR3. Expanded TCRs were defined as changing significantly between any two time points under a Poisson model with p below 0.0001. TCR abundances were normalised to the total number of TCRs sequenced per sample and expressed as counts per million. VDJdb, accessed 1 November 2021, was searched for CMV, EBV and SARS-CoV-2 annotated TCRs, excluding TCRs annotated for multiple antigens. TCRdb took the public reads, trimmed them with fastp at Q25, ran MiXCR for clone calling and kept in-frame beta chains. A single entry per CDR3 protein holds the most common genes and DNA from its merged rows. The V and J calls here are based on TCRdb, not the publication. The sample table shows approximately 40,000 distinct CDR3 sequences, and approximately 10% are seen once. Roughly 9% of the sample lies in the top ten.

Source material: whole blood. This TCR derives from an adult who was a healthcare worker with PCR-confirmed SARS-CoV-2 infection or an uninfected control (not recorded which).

CDR3 loop: CASSLGQGVGKLFF. Read as DNA, the sequence is TGCGCCAGCAGCTTGGGACAGGGCGTGGGGAAACTGTTTTTT. The chain is assembled from TRBV5-1 and TRBJ1-4; the junction holds 7 bases that match TRBD1. Trimmed from V: 0 bases; trimmed from J: 11 bases; junction bases lacking a gene match: 7. CDR1 and CDR2 were assigned from the germline V gene as SGHRS and YFSETQ. Including cysteine and phenylalanine, the CDR3 has 14 amino acids. The kept DNA is CDR3 alone, 42 bases in frame from the first base.